The 10 T cell receptor beta chains listed next were all sequenced from one sample in a study of identical twins. Via MiXCR, TCRdb re-called the 5' RACE reads, giving one row per CDR3 protein. The table lists approximately 260,000 distinct CDR3 sequences, around an eighth of them singletons, with around 9% in the top ten. Material: memory (CD45RO+) T cells sorted from blood. These receptors came from a woman younger than 35 in good health.

This clonotype was seen more than once but under ten times. The chain joins TRBV20-1 to TRBJ2-1; no definite D call. Per the germline V gene, CDR1 is DFQATT and CDR2 is SNEGSKA (reference sequence). This CDR3 comprises 11 residues. Trimming stripped 6 bases from V and 10 bases from J, with 13 bases between. CDR3 sequence: CSAPSFKEQFF. The CDR3 DNA reads as TGCAGTGCCCCTTCTTTTAAGGAGCAGTTCTTC.

This clonotype has just a few counts. The chain recombines TRBV20-1 with TRBJ2-7; TRBD2 agrees at 8 bases. The V and J ends lost 4 bases and 0 bases, in that order; junction bases with no gene match: 11. This CDR3 contains 16 residues. Germline V lookup: CDR1 DFQATT, CDR2 SNEGSKA (reference sequence). The CDR3 DNA reads TGCAGTGCTATATTACCATCGGGAGGGGCCTCCTACGAGCAGTACTTC. Translating gives CSAILPSGGASYEQYF.

This chain connects TRBV15 to TRBJ1-5; D may be TRBD1 (6 bases). Trimming shortened V by 5 bases and J by 7 bases, and 15 bases separated the two germline ends. There are 14 residues in the CDR3. Germline values: CDR1 LNHNV, CDR2 YYDKDF (reference sequence). CDR3 coding DNA: TGTGCCACCAGCCTACAGGGTCGGATGCAGCCCCAGCATTTT. This sequence encodes CATSLQGRMQPQHF.

The chain employs TRBV20-1 and TRBJ2-1; D is possibly TRBD2 (6 bases). The germline V gene encodes CDR1 DFQATT and CDR2 SNEGSKA (reference sequence). V dropped 6 bases and J dropped 8 bases, with 17 bases sitting between them. The CDR3 runs to 13 residues. In DNA, the CDR3 is TGCAGTGCCACACCGGGACTTGGGGATGAGCAGTTCTTC. Translating it yields CSATPGLGDEQFF.

This clonotype has ten or more counts. J is TRBJ2-7 and V is TRBV12-3 or TRBV12-4; D remains ambiguous. The CDR3 is 14 residues long. The V and J ends lost 6 bases and 2 bases respectively, with 14 bases between them. Here the CDR3 reads CASSPAWGTYEQYF. The CDR3 DNA reads TGTGCCAGCAGCCCGGCCTGGGGTACCTACGAGCAGTACTTC.

The chain couples TRBV29-1 to TRBJ2-3, with D unclear. This CDR3 is built from 11 residues. The germline CDR1 and CDR2 sequences are SQVTM and ANQGSEA. V lost 4 bases and J 10 bases, leaving 12 bases between the germline ends. CDR3 sequence (DNA): TGCAGCGTTGTTAGGGCACCTGCGCAGTATTTT. Translation: CSVVRAPAQYF.

This clonotype came up many times. This chain joins TRBV5-6 and TRBJ2-5, with 8 bases that match TRBD2. The V and J ends lost 7 bases and 3 bases, in that order; junction bases with no gene match: 11. Germline V gene lookup returns CDR1 SGHDT and CDR2 YYEEEE. The CDR3 sequence is 15 residues long. In nucleotides, the CDR3 is TGTGCCAGCGACTTGGACGGGAGGGCCGAAGAGACCCAGTACTTC. Amino acid sequence: CASDLDGRAEETQYF.

This clonotype was counted between two and nine times. The chain combines TRBV9 with TRBJ1-1; maybe TRBD1 (5 bases). V was trimmed by 3 bases and J by 4 bases, leaving 19 bases between them. CDR1 is SGDLS, CDR2 YYNGEE, per germline. CDR3 length: 16 amino acids. CDR3 amino acids: CASSAGAQWVGTEAFF. The CDR3 bases are TGTGCCAGCAGCGCCGGGGCACAGTGGGTGGGCACTGAAGCTTTCTTT.

This clonotype showed up many times. The chain employs TRBV11-2 and TRBJ1-3; D might be TRBD1 (5 bases). This CDR3 is built from 14 residues. V dropped 2 bases and J dropped 1 base, with 6 bases sitting between them. Germline CDR1 reads SGHAT; CDR2 reads FQNNGV. The CDR3 bases are TGTGCCAGCAGCTTACAGGGTTCTGGAAACACCATATATTTT. Encoded protein: CASSLQGSGNTIYF.

This clonotype was counted between two and nine times. J is TRBJ2-7 and V is TRBV5-1; 9 nucleotides line up with TRBD1. CDR3 length: 17 residues. Germline assignment: CDR1 SGHRS and CDR2 YFSETQ. V lost 0 bases to trimming and J lost 0 bases; unmatched junction nucleotides: 7. The CDR3 coding sequence is TGCGCCAGCAGCTTGGACAGGGGGCGTATGAGCTCCTACGAGCAGTACTTC. Protein: CASSLDRGRMSSYEQYF.